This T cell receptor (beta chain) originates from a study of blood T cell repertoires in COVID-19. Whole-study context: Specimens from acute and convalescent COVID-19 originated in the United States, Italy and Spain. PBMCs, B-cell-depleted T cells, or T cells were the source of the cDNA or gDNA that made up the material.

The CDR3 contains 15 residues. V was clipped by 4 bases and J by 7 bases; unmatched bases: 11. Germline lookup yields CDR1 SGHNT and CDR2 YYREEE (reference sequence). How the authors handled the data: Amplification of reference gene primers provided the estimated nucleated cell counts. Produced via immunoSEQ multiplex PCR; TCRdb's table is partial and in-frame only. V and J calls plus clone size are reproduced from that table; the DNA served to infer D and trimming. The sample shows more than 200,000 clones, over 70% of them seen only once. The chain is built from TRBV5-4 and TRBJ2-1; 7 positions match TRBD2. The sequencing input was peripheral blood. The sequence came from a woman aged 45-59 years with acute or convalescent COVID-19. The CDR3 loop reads CASSQISGTLNEQFF. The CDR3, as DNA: TGTGCCAGCAGCCAAATAAGCGGGACTCTGAATGAGCAGTTCTTC.